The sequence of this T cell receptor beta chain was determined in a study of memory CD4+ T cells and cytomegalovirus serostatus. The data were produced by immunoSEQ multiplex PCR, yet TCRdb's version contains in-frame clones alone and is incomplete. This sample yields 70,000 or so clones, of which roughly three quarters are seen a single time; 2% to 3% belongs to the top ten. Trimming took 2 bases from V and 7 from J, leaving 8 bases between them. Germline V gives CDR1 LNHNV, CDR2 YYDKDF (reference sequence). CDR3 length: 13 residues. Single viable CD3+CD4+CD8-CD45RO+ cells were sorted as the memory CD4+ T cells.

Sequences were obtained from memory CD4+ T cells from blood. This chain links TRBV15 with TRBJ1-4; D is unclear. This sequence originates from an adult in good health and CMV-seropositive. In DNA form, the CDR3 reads TGTGCCACCAGCAGAACAATGGGTGAAAAACTGTTTTTT. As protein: CATSRTMGEKLFF.